These 5 T cell receptor beta chains originate from one sample sequenced in a study of blood T cell repertoires in COVID-19. Some clones are missing from TCRdb's copy, which holds only in-frame ones; the method was immunoSEQ multiplex PCR. This sample yields 85,000 to 100,000 clones, of which about three quarters are seen a single time; approximately 8.9% belongs to the top ten. The sequenced sample was peripheral blood. Source of these receptors: a man aged 45-65 years who had recovered from COVID-19.

As for this clone: One end of the junction is discordant with germline, which a read error may explain. The chain recombines TRBV28 with TRBJ1-5; 8 bases are shared with TRBD1. The CDR3 covers 15 residues. Germline V gene sequence: CDR1 MDHEN, CDR2 SYDVKM. The CDR3, as DNA: TGTGCCAGCAGTCTATGGACAGGGACAAATCAGCCCCAGCATTTT. This translates into CASSLWTGTNQPQHF.

V usage is TRBV9 and J usage is TRBJ2-7; 8 bases line up with TRBD1. J lost 5 bases, V lost 1 base, and 14 bases had no gene match. The CDR3 is 17 residues long. Germline CDR1 reads SGDLS; CDR2 reads YYNGEE. The CDR3 sequence: CASSVSPNGQGLHEQYF. CDR3 coding DNA: TGTGCCAGCAGCGTATCCCCTAACGGACAGGGTTTACACGAGCAGTACTTC.

The genes are TRBV19 and TRBJ1-1; D may be TRBD1 (6 bases). The CDR3 has 15 amino acids. V dropped 5 bases and J dropped 1 base, with 14 bases sitting between them. Germline CDR1 reads LNHDA; CDR2 reads SQIVND (reference sequence). The CDR3 protein is CASSPETGPNTEAFF. For the CDR3, the DNA is TGTGCCAGTAGTCCCGAGACAGGACCGAACACTGAAGCTTTCTTT. The full variable domain, its missing parts supplied by reference TRBV19 and TRBJ1-1, is DGGITQSPKYLFRKEGQNVTLSCEQNLNHDAMYWYRQDPGQGLRLIYYSQIVNDFQKGDIAEGYSVSREKKESFPLTVTSAQKNPTAFYLCASSPETGPNTEAFFGQGTRLTVV.

J is TRBJ1-2 and V is TRBV6-5, with TRBD1 matching over 7 bases. The germline V gene has CDR1 MNHEY and CDR2 SVGAGI. V lost 6 bases and J lost 7; bases outside the gene matches: 11. This CDR3 is built from 14 residues. In nucleotides, the CDR3 is TGTGCCAGCAGCCTCGGGACAGTCCCTTCTGGCTACACCTTC. Translated, it gives CASSLGTVPSGYTF.

The V gene is TRBV7-9, the J gene TRBJ1-5; TRBD1 aligns across 9 bases. This CDR3 spans 18 amino acids. Germline values: CDR1 SEHNR, CDR2 FQNEAQ (reference sequence). Unmatched junction bases numbered 6, after V lost 0 bases and J lost 0 bases. CDR3 sequence (DNA): TGTGCCAGCAGCTTAGCTTGGACAGGGGACACTAGCAATCAGCCCCAGCATTTT. Translation: CASSLAWTGDTSNQPQHF.